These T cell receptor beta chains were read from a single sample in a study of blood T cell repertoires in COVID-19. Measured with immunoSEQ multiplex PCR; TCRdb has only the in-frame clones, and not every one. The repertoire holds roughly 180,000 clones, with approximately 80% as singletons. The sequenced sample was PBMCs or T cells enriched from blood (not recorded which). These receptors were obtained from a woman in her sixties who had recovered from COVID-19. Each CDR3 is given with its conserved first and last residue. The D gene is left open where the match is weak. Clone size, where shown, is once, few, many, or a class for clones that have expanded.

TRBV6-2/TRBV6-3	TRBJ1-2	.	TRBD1	TGTGCCAGCAGTCGTATTACAGGGGGAAGTCACTATGGCTACACCTTC	CASSRITGGSHYGYTF
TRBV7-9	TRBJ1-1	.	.	TGTGCCAGCAGCTTACGCGGGGACACTGAAGCTTTCTTT	CASSLRGDTEAFF
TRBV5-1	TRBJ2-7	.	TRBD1	TGCGCCAGCAGCTCGGGACAGGTCACCACCTACGAGCAGTACTTC	CASSSGQVTTYEQYF
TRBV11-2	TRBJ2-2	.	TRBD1	TGTGCCAGCAGCTTAGGGCCGATACAGGGGGCCGGGGAGCTGTTTTTT	CASSLGPIQGAGELFF
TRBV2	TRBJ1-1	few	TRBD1	TGTGCCAGCAGACCGTTGGGCAGGGGGCTGGGCACTGAAGCTTTCTTT	CASRPLGRGLGTEAFF
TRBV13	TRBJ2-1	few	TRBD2	TGTGCCAGCAGCACCGGACTAGCGGGGCCCCATAACAATGAGCAGTTCTTC	CASSTGLAGPHNNEQFF
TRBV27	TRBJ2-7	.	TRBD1	TGTGCCAGCAGTTTAGGGCAGGGGGCATCCTACGAGCAGTACTTC	CASSLGQGASYEQYF
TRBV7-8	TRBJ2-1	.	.	TGTGCCAGCAGCTTGACCGGCGGCGGGGGCAATTTGGATGAGCAGTTCTTC	CASSLTGGGGNLDEQFF
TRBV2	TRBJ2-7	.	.	TGTGCCAGCAGCAAGGAGGGGGCCGGCGAGCAGTACTTC	CASSKEGAGEQYF
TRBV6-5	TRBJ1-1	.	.	TGTGCCAGCAGTTACTCGATTGCTCAGATTCCCACTGAAGCTTTCTTT	CASSYSIAQIPTEAFF
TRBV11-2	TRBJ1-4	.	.	TGTGCCAGCAGCTTCTGGGCGGGTGAAAAACTGTTTTTT	CASSFWAGEKLFF
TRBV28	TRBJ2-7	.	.	TGTGCCAGCACCCTTGGGGGCACCTACGAGCAGTACTTC	CASTLGGTYEQYF
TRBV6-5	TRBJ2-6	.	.	TGTGCCAGCATCCTCCCCGGGGCCAACGTCCTGACTTTC	CASILPGANVLTF
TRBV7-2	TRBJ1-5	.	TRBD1	TGTGCCAGCAGCTTAGGTGGGACAGGAAATCAGCCCCAGCATTTT	CASSLGGTGNQPQHF
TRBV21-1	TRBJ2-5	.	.	TGTGCCAGCCATCCGGGACTAGTGGTGACCCAGTACTTC	CASHPGLVVTQYF
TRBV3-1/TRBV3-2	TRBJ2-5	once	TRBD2	TGTGCCAGCAGCCACGGTGAACAGCGGGGGGGCGTGGAGACCCAGTACTTC	CASSHGEQRGGVETQYF
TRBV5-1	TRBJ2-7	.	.	TGCGCCAGCAGCTGGACTTCTCAAATAAACGAGCAGTACTTC	CASSWTSQINEQYF
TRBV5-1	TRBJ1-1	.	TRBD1	TGCGCCAGCAGCTCCAGTCCCGGGACAGTGAACACTGAAGCTTTCTTT	CASSSSPGTVNTEAFF
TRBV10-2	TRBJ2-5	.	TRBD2	TGCGCCAGCAGTGAAGGTGGCGGGAGGGCCTGGGAGACCCAGTACTTC	CASSEGGGRAWETQYF
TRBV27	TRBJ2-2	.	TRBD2	TGTGCCAGCAGTTTATTGGGACTAGCGGGTAACACCGGGGAGCTGTTTTTT	CASSLLGLAGNTGELFF
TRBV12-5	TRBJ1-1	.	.	TGTGCTAGTGGTTTACAAGGGGCGAACACTGAAGCTTTCTTT	CASGLQGANTEAFF
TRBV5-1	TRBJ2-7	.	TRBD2	TGCGCCAGCAGCCGTAGCGGGGGGGCCGATGAGCAGTACTTC	CASSRSGGADEQYF
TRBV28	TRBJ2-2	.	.	TGTGCCAGCAGACCTTTAGGCGGACAATCGGGCACCGGGGAGCTGTTTTTT	CASRPLGGQSGTGELFF
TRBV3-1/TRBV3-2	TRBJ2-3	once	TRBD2	TGTGCCAGCAGCCAACGCGGGACTAGCCGTGCAGATACGCAGTATTTT	CASSQRGTSRADTQYF
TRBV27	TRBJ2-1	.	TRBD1	TGTGCCAGCAGTCCCGGGACAGGAGGTCGTGAGCAGTTCTTC	CASSPGTGGREQFF
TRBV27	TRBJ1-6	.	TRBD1	TGTGCCAGCAGTTTGCGACAGGGTAATTCACCCCTCCACTTT	CASSLRQGNSPLHF
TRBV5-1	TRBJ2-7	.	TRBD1	TGCGCCAGCAGCTCTGGACAGGGCGCCTACGAGCAGTACTTC	CASSSGQGAYEQYF
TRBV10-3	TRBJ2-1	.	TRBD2	TGTGCCATCAGGCCCACTAGCGGGAGATATAATGAGCAGTTCTTC	CAIRPTSGRYNEQFF
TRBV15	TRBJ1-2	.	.	TGTGCCACCAGCCGGGGGGGGGCCTTCTATGGCTACACCTTC	CATSRGGAFYGYTF
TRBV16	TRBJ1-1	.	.	TGTGCCAGCAGCCACACGGGAGGTAACACTGAAGCTTTCTTT	CASSHTGGNTEAFF
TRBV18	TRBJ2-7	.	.	TGTGCCAGCGGAGACTACGAGCAGTACTTC	CASGDYEQYF
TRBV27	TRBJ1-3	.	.	TGTGCCAGCAGTTTCTCCAGGGCCTCTGGAAACACCATATATTTT	CASSFSRASGNTIYF
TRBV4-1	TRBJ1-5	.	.	TGCGCCAGCAGCCAAGCAGGACTTAGCAATCAGCCCCAGCATTTT	CASSQAGLSNQPQHF
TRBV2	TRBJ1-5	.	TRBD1	TGTGCCAGCAGTTTACAGGGGGCGGCTGTGCAGCCCCAGCATTTT	CASSLQGAAVQPQHF
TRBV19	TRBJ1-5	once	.	TGTGCCAGTAGTCCCCAAGGGGGTTTGAATCAGCCCCAGCATTTT	CASSPQGGLNQPQHF
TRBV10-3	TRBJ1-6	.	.	TGTGCCATCAGTGTTTTATCGCCGGACACCGATTCACCCCTCCACTTT	CAISVLSPDTDSPLHF
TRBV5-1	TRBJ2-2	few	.	TGCGCCAGCAGCTTGGCATCAGCGAACACCGGGGAGCTGTTTTTT	CASSLASANTGELFF
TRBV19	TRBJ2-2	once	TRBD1	TGTGCCAGTAGTATAGTTCGGGGACAGGGAGCTCGCCTAGGGGAGCTGTTTTTT	CASSIVRGQGARLGELFF
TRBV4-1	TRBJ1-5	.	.	TGCGCCAGCAGCGTATATAGCAATCAGCCCCAGCATTTT	CASSVYSNQPQHF
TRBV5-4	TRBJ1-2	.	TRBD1	TGTGCCAGCAGCCCACGAGCAGGGGGCTCGGGGCCCTATGGCTACACCTTC	CASSPRAGGSGPYGYTF
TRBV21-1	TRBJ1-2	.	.	TGTGCCAGCAGCCCTACGACATTTGACAGGGAAGGTTTTACAGACTATGGCTACACCTTC	CASSPTTFDREGFTDYGYTF
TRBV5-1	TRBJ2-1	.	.	TGCGCCAGCAGCTTGGTGCCCCTGAGTAGTGGGGGCAGCAATGAGCAGTTCTTC	CASSLVPLSSGGSNEQFF